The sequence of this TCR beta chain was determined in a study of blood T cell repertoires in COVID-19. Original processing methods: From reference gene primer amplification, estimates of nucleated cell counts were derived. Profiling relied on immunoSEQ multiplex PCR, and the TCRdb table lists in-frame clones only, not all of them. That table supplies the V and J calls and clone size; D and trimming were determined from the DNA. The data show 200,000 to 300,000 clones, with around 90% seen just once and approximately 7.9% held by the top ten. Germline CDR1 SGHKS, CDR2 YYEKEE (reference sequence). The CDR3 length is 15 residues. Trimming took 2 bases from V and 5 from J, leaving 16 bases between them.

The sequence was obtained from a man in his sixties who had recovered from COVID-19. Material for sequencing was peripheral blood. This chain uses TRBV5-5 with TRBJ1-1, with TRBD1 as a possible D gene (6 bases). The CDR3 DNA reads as TGTGCCAGCAGCTTTAGTCGACAGGTATTTACTGAAGCTTTCTTT. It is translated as CASSFSRQVFTEAFF.